This TCR beta chain comes out of a study of blood T cell repertoires in COVID-19. Measured with immunoSEQ multiplex PCR; TCRdb has only the in-frame clones, and not every one. This sample has tens of thousands of clones, with around 86% found just once. The receptor comes from a woman at least 80 years old with active or convalescent COVID-19. Sequencing was carried out using peripheral blood.

CDR3 region: CASSPGRTNEQFF. In DNA, the CDR3 is TGTGCCAGCTCACCGGGGAGAACCAATGAGCAGTTCTTC. The gene calls are TRBV18 and TRBJ2-1; maybe TRBD2 (5 bases). Per the germline V gene, CDR1 is KGHSH and CDR2 is LQKENI. The germline V and J ends were trimmed by 3 bases and 6 bases, with 9 bases remaining between them. The CDR3 loop spans 13 amino acids. The complete variable domain, with remaining parts taken from reference TRBV18 and TRBJ2-1, reads NAGVMQNPRHLVRRRGQEARLRCSPMKGHSHVYWYRQLPEEGLKFMVYLQKENIIDESGMPKERFSAEFPKEGPSILRIQQVVRGDSAAYFCASSPGRTNEQFFGPGTRLTVL.